What follows are 7 T cell receptor beta chains derived from one specimen sequenced in a study of Tregs in tolerant kidney transplant recipients. Recipients received nonmyeloablative bone marrow transplants from related graft donors, with transient mixed chimerism. Method: immunoSEQ multiplex PCR; TCRdb's copy keeps in-frame clones and lacks some. The ten most abundant clones cover 5.5% to 6.5% of a sample with under 7,500 clones. The material was CD4+ T cells from blood (PBMCs), obtained 6 months after the transplant. These receptor sequences come from a human patient who received a combined kidney and bone marrow transplant. Some T cells here may be from the graft donor.

This clone is labeled medium-sized based on frequency. The read halts 3 residues ahead of the CDR3 end, with the missing end drawn from the germline J gene. The V and J genes are TRBV5-1 and TRBJ2-5, with D unresolved. Germline CDR1 and CDR2: SGHRS and YFSETQ. Trimming removed 6 bases at V and 0 bases at J, with 12 bases between. The CDR3 covers 14 residues. CDR3 loop: CASNWRNNQETQYF. The CDR3 bases that were read are TGCGCCAGCAACTGGCGGAATAACCAAGAGACC.

Regarding this clone: Read sequence stops 3 residues before the CDR3 end, and the germline J gene provides the missing end. The V gene is TRBV30, the J gene TRBJ1-4; 9 bases align to TRBD1. The CDR3 is 14 amino acids. In germline, CDR1 is GTSNPN, CDR2 SVGIG (reference sequence). V was clipped by 4 bases and J by 8 bases; unmatched bases: 8. The part of the CDR3 DNA that was read is TGTGCCTGGACCCCGGGACAGGGAAACGAAAAA. Translating it yields CAWTPGQGNEK. The CDR3 in full is CAWTPGQGNEKLFF.

Points on this clone: The observed sequence ends 3 residues before the CDR3 terminus, with the missing tail filled in from the germline J gene. The chain combines TRBV29-1 with TRBJ2-1; 9 bases match TRBD2. V dropped 1 base and J dropped 9; count of bases not matched to a gene: 7. The CDR3 totals 14 residues. Looked up from germline, CDR1 is SQVTM and CDR2 is ANQGSEA. CDR3 bases read: TGCAGCGTTGAAGGACTAGCGGTAGGGGGTGAG. Its translation: CSVEGLAVGGE. In full, the CDR3 is CSVEGLAVGGEQFF.

This clone is classed as medium-sized by frequency. The CDR3 goes on 3 residues after the read ends, and that part is filled in from the germline J gene. The genes are TRBV10-1 and TRBJ2-2; a possible D gene is TRBD2 (5 bases). CDR3 size: 13 residues. The V gene's germline CDR1 is WNHNN and CDR2 SYGVQD (reference sequence). Trimming shortened V by 5 bases and J by 6 bases, and 10 bases separated the two germline ends. CDR3 bases read: TGCGCCAGCAGTCTTGGCGGGTCCGGGGAG. Encoded protein: CASSLGGSGE. The whole CDR3 sequence is CASSLGGSGELFF.

Points on this clone: The CDR3 goes on 3 residues after the read ends, and that part is filled in from the germline J gene. The rearrangement uses TRBV2 and TRBJ2-5, with D unresolved. CDR3 length: 14 amino acids. Trimming shortened V by 0 bases and J by 7 bases, and 12 bases separated the two germline ends. Germline CDR1 reads SNHLY; CDR2 reads FYNNEI. This chain's CDR3 is CASSEAQVPGTQYF. The part of the CDR3 DNA that was read is TGTGCCAGCAGTGAAGCGCAGGTGCCTGGGACC.

According to its frequency, this clone is medium-sized. The read comes to an end 3 residues before the CDR3 does, leaving the germline J gene to fill in the end. This chain uses TRBV7-3 with TRBJ2-1, with 8 nucleotides matching TRBD2. V dropped 4 bases and J dropped 7; count of bases not matched to a gene: 3. Germline CDR1 SGHTA, CDR2 FQGTGA. The CDR3 is 13 residues long. The CDR3 protein is CASSSGGGNEQFF. The CDR3 DNA, read in part, is TGTGCCAGCAGCTCCGGGGGGGGAAATGAG.

The CDR3 protein is CASTLGQGNTEAFF. Incomplete CDR3 DNA: TGTGCCAGCACCCTTGGGCAGGGGAACACTGAA. This sequence joins TRBV2 and TRBJ1-1; a weak D match, TRBD1 (5 bases). The sequence runs out 3 residues before the end of the CDR3; the remainder is reconstructed from the germline J gene. The germline gives CDR1 SNHLY, CDR2 FYNNEI. V lost 7 bases to trimming and J lost 1 base, with 13 bases between them. The CDR3 is 14 amino acids.